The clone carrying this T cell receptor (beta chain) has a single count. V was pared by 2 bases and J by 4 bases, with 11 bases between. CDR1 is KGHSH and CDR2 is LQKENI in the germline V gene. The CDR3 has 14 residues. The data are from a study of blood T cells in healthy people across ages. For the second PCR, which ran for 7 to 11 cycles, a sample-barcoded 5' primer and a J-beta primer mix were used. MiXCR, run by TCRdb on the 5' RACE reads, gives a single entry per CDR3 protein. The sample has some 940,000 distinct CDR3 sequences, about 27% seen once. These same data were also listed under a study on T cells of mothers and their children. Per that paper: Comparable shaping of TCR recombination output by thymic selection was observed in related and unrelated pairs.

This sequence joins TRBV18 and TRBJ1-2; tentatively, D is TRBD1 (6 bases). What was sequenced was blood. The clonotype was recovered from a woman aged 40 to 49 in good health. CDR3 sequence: CASSPVQGSYGYTF. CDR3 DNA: TGTGCCAGCTCACCAGTGCAGGGGAGCTATGGCTACACCTTC.